This T cell receptor beta chain was sequenced during a study of cytomegalovirus exposure and HLA in healthy donors. Points from the study as a whole: Later analysis found that TCR beta chains associated with HLA were more clonally expanded than other, equally common chains. Common viral pathogens (according to a later analysis) appeared linked to several of the most significant clusters. The majority of TCR sequences were rare, yet some public TCRs appeared in many donors.

Amplification used 60 Vbeta primers and 13 Jbeta primers. TCRdb keeps only in-frame clones here, not all; method: immunoSEQ multiplex PCR. Among around 76,000 clones listed, approximately 80% were seen once. Points on this clone: What it binds is not known.

This CDR3 is 12 amino acids long. CDR1 and CDR2 from the germline V gene are SGHDN and FVKESK. V lost 0 bases and J 11 bases, leaving 9 bases between the germline ends. This sequence joins TRBV14 and TRBJ2-3; weak D call: TRBD1 (5 bases). The clonotype was recovered from a woman aged 40 to 55 in good health and CMV-seropositive. Sequencing was performed on PBMCs. The DNA of the CDR3 is TGTGCCAGCAGCCAAGACAGGGTTCAGCAGTATTTT. Encoded protein: CASSQDRVQQYF.